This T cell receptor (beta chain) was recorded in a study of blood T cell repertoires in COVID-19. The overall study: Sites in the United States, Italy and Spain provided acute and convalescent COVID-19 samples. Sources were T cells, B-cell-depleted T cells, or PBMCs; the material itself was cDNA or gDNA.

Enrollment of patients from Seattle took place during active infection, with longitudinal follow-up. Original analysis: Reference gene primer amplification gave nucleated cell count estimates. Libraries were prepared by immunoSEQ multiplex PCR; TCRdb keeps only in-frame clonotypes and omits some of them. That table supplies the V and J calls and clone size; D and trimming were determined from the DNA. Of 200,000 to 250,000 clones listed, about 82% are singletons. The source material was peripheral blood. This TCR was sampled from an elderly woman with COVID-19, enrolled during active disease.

CDR3 region: CASREQGSDTQYF. CDR3 bases: TGCGCCAGCAGGGAACAGGGGTCTGATACGCAGTATTTT. The chain uses TRBV10-1 and TRBJ2-3; 7 bases map to TRBD1. Losses at the gene ends were 6 bases for V and 6 bases for J; bases not matched to a gene: 6. Germline lookup yields CDR1 WNHNN and CDR2 SYGVQD (reference sequence). The CDR3 consists of 13 residues.